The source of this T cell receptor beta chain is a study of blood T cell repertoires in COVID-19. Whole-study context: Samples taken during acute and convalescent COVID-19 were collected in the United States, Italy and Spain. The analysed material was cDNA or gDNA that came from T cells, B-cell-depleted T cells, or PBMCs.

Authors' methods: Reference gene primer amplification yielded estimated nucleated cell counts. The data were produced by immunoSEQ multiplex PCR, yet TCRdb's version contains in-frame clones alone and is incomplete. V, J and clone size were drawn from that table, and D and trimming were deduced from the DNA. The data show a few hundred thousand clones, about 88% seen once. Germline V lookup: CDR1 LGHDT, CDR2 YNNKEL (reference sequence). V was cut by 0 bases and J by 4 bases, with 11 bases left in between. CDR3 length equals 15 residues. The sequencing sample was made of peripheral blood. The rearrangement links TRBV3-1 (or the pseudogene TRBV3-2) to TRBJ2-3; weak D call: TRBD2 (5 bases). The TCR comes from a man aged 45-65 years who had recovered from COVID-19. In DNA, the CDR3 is TGTGCCAGCAGCCAAGAACTACTAGAGTCAGATACGCAGTATTTT. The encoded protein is CASSQELLESDTQYF.